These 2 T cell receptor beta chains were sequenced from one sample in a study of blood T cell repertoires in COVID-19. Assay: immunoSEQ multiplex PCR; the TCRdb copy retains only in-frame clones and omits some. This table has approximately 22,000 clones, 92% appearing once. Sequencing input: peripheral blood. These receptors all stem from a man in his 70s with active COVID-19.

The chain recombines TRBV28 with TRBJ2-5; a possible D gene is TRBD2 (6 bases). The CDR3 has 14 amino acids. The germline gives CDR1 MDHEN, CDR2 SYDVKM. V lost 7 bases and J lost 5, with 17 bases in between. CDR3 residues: CASISGGGLETQYF. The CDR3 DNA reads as TGTGCCAGCATCTCCGGTGGAGGGCTGGAGACCCAGTACTTC. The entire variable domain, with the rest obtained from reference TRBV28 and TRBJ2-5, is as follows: DVKVTQSSRYLVKRTGEKVFLECVQDMDHENMFWYRQDPGLGLRLIYFSYDVKMKEKGDIPEGYSVSREKKERFSLILESASTNQTSMYLCASISGGGLETQYFGPGTRLLVL.

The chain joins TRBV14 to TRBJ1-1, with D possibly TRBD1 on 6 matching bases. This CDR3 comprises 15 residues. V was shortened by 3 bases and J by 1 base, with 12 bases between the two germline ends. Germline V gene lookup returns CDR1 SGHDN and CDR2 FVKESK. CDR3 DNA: TGTGCCAGCAGCCACGGGACAATCCGGAACACTGAAGCTTTCTTT. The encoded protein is CASSHGTIRNTEAFF. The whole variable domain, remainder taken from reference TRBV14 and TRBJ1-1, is EAGVTQFPSHSVIEKGQTVTLRCDPISGHDNLYWYRRVMGKEIKFLLHFVKESKQDESGMPNNRFLAERTGGTYSTLKVQPAELEDSGVYFCASSHGTIRNTEAFFGQGTRLTVV.